The clone carrying this TCR beta chain showed up many times. This specimen comes from a study of T cells of healthy individuals. MiXCR, applied by TCRdb to the 5' RACE reads, yields one record per CDR3 protein. The sample records 63,000 or so distinct CDR3 sequences, around 15% being singletons. The CDR3 is 15 amino acids. Germline V lookup: CDR1 DFQATT, CDR2 SNEGSKA (reference sequence). With 0 bases removed from V and 3 bases from J, the gap between germline ends came to 14 bases. This chain connects TRBV20-1 to TRBJ1-2; D uncertain. This clonotype originated in a human donor in good health. The chain's CDR3 is CSARDRFTVDYGYTF. For the CDR3, the DNA is TGCAGTGCTAGAGATAGATTTACGGTTGACTATGGCTACACCTTC.